This T cell receptor beta chain was sequenced during a study of a mutant IDH1 vaccine in newly diagnosed glioma. Study-wide background: Antecedent treatment encompassed radiotherapy, temozolomide, or their combination; the majority received both.

Produced via immunoSEQ multiplex PCR; TCRdb's table is partial and in-frame only. Of about 63,000 clones detected, around 88% appear once; the ten largest clones hold 4.6%. Turning to this clone: Its antigen remains unknown.

Overall study results and limits: Pseudoprogression apparently lacked any relation to changes in top peripheral T cell clonotypes. Vaccine-induced immune responses occurred in 93.3% of patients.

The time point was: baseline, week 1 (first vaccination visit). The treatment here: pre-vaccination baseline after standard-of-care therapy. CDR1 and CDR2 (germline): SGDLS, YYNGEE. V was cut by 1 base and J by 0 bases, with 17 bases left in between. CDR3 length equals 18 residues. The TCR comes from a woman between 18 and 29 years old with glioma. Some clones in this sample may be carry-over from other donors' samples. The starting material was peripheral blood mononuclear cells (PBMCs), obtained from a glioma patient treated with radiotherapy, temozolomide or both. V and J are TRBV9 and TRBJ1-5; TRBD1 might be the D (6 bases). The CDR3 region has the DNA TGTGCCAGCAGCGTACTCGACAGGAAGGTGTGTAGCAATCAGCCCCAGCATTTT. This translates into CASSVLDRKVCSNQPQHF.